This record concerns one T cell receptor (beta chain) sequence. There is no known antigen for this receptor. No quality values exist for individual bases; no much larger clone is one base distant. This sample is drawn from a study of cytomegalovirus exposure and HLA in healthy donors (dated by TCRdb to about 2017). Background for the entire study: According to a later analysis, the roughly 130 validation repertoires were produced on the same platform as the 666 repertoires of the first cohort. The study combined high-throughput TCR immunosequencing, statistical association of individual TCRs with disease status, and machine learning to predict cytomegalovirus infection status. The study aimed to test whether signatures of past pathogen exposure could be identified by cataloging public T cell receptors. In addition to the first cohort of hundreds of subjects, a separate validation cohort of 120 different subjects was used. The paper's findings and limits, for the study overall: In vitro tests confirmed that a few of the cytomegalovirus-associated TCR beta chains recognize cytomegalovirus antigens. A later analysis had no HLA typing for the validation cohort, so co-occurrence there was scored across all 110 or so repertoires. In both the original and validation cohorts, the classifier was reported to diagnose cytomegalovirus status with high specificity and sensitivity. In a later analysis, TCRs clustered in the first cohort were found to also tend to co-occur in the roughly 120 validation repertoires, with 85% to 95% of cluster scores above 0. In the study, about 150 TCR beta chains were listed as associated with cytomegalovirus. While some public TCRs were present in many individuals, most TCR sequences turned up only very rarely across donors. The authors suggested that the approach could potentially be generalized to other disease states and immunological phenotypes.

Receptor libraries were prepared by the immunoSEQ multiplex PCR assay. Per the source publication's procedure: A statistical classification framework was built to diagnose cytomegalovirus status from the catalog of TCR beta chain sequences. TCRdb limited this immuneACCESS table to in-frame rearrangements with V and J called. A share of clones is missing; checked studies link under half to unresolved V genes, and the rest is unexplained. The V and J calls and clone size were taken over from that table, and D and trimming were inferred from the DNA. This sample gives roughly 310,000 clones in total; over 75% of them show up just once. The top ten hold around 0.91% of the sample. Donors formed part of the validation cohort, which comprised about 120 subjects and was distinct from the first cohort of under 800 subjects. The CDR3, from cysteine to phenylalanine, totals 14 residues. Left in the record is the CDR3 DNA by itself, 42 bases read in frame from the first base. CDR1 SNHLY and CDR2 FYNNEI were looked up in the germline V gene. The germline ends are 10 bases apart after V is trimmed by 1 base and J by 3 bases.

The chain couples TRBV2 to TRBJ2-7, with the D gene too uncertain to name. The sequence came from a man aged 25 to 45 in good health and CMV-seronegative. The sequenced sample was PBMCs. CDR3 sequence: CASSEDILNYEQYF. The DNA is as follows: TGTGCCAGCAGTGAAGATATATTAAACTACGAGCAGTACTTC.